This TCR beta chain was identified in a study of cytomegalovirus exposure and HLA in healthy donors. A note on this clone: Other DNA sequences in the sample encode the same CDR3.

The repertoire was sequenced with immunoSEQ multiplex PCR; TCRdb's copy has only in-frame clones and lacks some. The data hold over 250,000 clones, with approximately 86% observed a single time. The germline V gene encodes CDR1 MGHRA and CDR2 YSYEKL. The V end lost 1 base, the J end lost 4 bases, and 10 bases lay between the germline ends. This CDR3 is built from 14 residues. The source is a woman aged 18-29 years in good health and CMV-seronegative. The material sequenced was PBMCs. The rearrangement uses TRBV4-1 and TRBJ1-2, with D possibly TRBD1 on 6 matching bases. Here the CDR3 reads CASSQGQGSYGYTF. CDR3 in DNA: TGCGCCAGCAGCCAAGGGCAGGGGAGCTATGGCTACACCTTC.